This is a list of T cell receptor beta chains from one sample in a study of T cell responses to AZD1222 COVID-19 vaccine. Clones were read by immunoSEQ multiplex PCR, and TCRdb kept only the in-frame ones, dropping some. The sample holds around 100,000 clones, 88% seen once. Sequencing used peripheral blood, obtained on day 0 of AZD1222 vaccination. These receptors were obtained from an adult in good health. The CDR3 runs from the conserved cysteine through the conserved F or W. Fields, in order: J gene, D gene, V gene, CDR3 DNA, CDR3 protein. D genes are given only for firm matches.

TRBJ1-1 | TRBD1 | TRBV7-9 | TGTGCCAGCAGCCCTTGGGACAGGGGACGCGAAGCTTTCTTT | CASSPWDRGREAFF
TRBJ1-2 | . | TRBV6-5 | TGTGCCGCACAGGGCCACTATGGCTACACCTTC | CAAQGHYGYTF
TRBJ2-1 | . | TRBV7-6 | TGTGCCAGCAGCTTAAGGGGGCGGGAGCGAGATGAGCAGTTCTTC | CASSLRGRERDEQFF
TRBJ2-1 | TRBD2 | TRBV19 | TGTGCCAGTAGTCAAGGGGCGGGAGCGCACAATGAGCAGTTCTTC | CASSQGAGAHNEQFF
TRBJ1-1 | . | TRBV3-1/TRBV3-2 | TGTGCCAGCAGCCAACAGGAAAACACTGAAGCTTTCTTT | CASSQQENTEAFF
TRBJ2-7 | . | TRBV7-2 | TGTGCCAGCAGCTTGAGCAGGGTCGGGATCTACGAGCAGTACTTC | CASSLSRVGIYEQYF
TRBJ2-7 | TRBD1 | TRBV7-3 | TGTGCCAGCAGCTTAGACAGGGTGGGCGAGCAGTACTTC | CASSLDRVGEQYF
TRBJ2-3 | . | TRBV7-9 | TGTGCCAGCAGCCCCAGGGGCCCAGATACGCAGTATTTT | CASSPRGPDTQYF
TRBJ1-6 | . | TRBV19 | TGTGCCAGTAGTATCTCCGGTTCACCCCTCCACTTT | CASSISGSPLHF
TRBJ1-1 | . | TRBV7-3 | TGTGCCAGCGCACGAACAGGGAACACTGAAGCTTTCTTT | CASARTGNTEAFF